This is a list of T cell receptor beta chains from one sample in a study of T cell repertoires in cytomegalovirus infection. Their recognized antigens are unknown. One entry per CDR3 protein, called by TCRdb with MiXCR from the reads. The sample carries about 770,000 distinct CDR3 sequences, 29% recorded once. The specimen comprised cultured CD8+ T cells from PBMCs, sampled from culture after CMV antigen stimulation. The source is a human donor in good health (CMV status not recorded). Some clones in this sample may be carry-over from other donors' samples. Both conserved end residues are part of each CDR3. A D gene is named only where the DNA matches it firmly. Expanded clones are given a class, and other clones once, few, many or no size at all.

CDR3 DNA	CDR3 protein	V gene	clone size	D gene	J gene
TGTGCCAGCAGTTTTACAGGGCTTGGGATATACAATGAGCAGTTCTTC	CASSFTGLGIYNEQFF	TRBV27	.	.	TRBJ2-1
TGTGCCAGCAGCTATGGGACAGGCCGGGGCTACACCTTC	CASSYGTGRGYTF	TRBV13	.	TRBD1	TRBJ1-2
TGCGCCAGCAGTGTAGGGACTGGGGCCAACGTCCTGACTTTC	CASSVGTGANVLTF	TRBV4-3	.	.	TRBJ2-6
TGTGCCAGCTCACCTCCTGGACAGGGATCCGATAGCTCTGGAAACACCATATATTTT	CASSPPGQGSDSSGNTIYF	TRBV18	few	TRBD1	TRBJ1-3
TGTGCCAGCAGCGCCGCGGGGAAGGGGCCCTCTGGAAACACCATATATTTT	CASSAAGKGPSGNTIYF	TRBV7-9	few	.	TRBJ1-3
TGCGCCAGCAGCCAAGTTAGCGGGTACCCAGAGACCCAGTACTTC	CASSQVSGYPETQYF	TRBV4-1	few	TRBD2	TRBJ2-5
TGCAGTGCTAGAACCCCGCAGCTCCAGAACACTGAAGCTTTCTTT	CSARTPQLQNTEAFF	TRBV20-1	.	.	TRBJ1-1
TGCGCCAGCACTGGAGCGGGGGCGGCAGATACGCAGTATTTT	CASTGAGAADTQYF	TRBV10-1	.	TRBD2	TRBJ2-3
TGTGCCAGCTCTGACGGAGTGAACACTGAAGCTTTCTTT	CASSDGVNTEAFF	TRBV19	.	.	TRBJ1-1
TGTGCCAGCAGCTTGTTTCTCGCGAAAGGAGCTTTCTTT	CASSLFLAKGAFF	TRBV7-9	once	.	TRBJ1-1
TGTGCCAGCAGCTCCCCCGGGAATGAAGCTTTCTTT	CASSSPGNEAFF	TRBV5-4	.	.	TRBJ1-1
TGTGCCAGCAGTTTAGGAGGGCAAGAGCAGTACTTC	CASSLGGQEQYF	TRBV12-3/TRBV12-4	many	.	TRBJ2-7
TGTGCCAGCAGTTTAGCGCTTAGGACAGTGAACACTGAAGCTTTCTTT	CASSLALRTVNTEAFF	TRBV12-3/TRBV12-4	.	.	TRBJ1-1
TGTGCCAGTAGTATCGGCGGGGGGGCCTACAATGAGCAGTTCTTC	CASSIGGGAYNEQFF	TRBV19	many	TRBD2	TRBJ2-1
TGCGCCAGCAGCCAAGCTTTCCCTGGGACAGCAACTAATGAAAAACTGTTTTTT	CASSQAFPGTATNEKLFF	TRBV4-3	.	TRBD1	TRBJ1-4
TGTGCCAGCAGCCATAGCGGGGGGTCCGCCGGATATGAGCAGTTCTTC	CASSHSGGSAGYEQFF	TRBV7-2	many	TRBD2	TRBJ2-1
TGCAGCGGGAATACTAACAGGGGCACAGATACGCAGTATTTT	CSGNTNRGTDTQYF	TRBV29-1	.	.	TRBJ2-3
TGTGCCAGCAGTTCGGACAGGGTTGGTACTGAAGCTTTCTTT	CASSSDRVGTEAFF	TRBV12-3/TRBV12-4	many	TRBD1	TRBJ1-1
TGTGCCAGTAGTATCCCCCGGCTAGCGGGGGGCACAGATACGCAGTATTTT	CASSIPRLAGGTDTQYF	TRBV19	many	TRBD2	TRBJ2-3
TGTGCCAGCAGCTCAGTAACAAGTAGCGGGGGACAAGAGACCCAGTACTTC	CASSSVTSSGGQETQYF	TRBV11-2	few	TRBD2	TRBJ2-5
TGTGCCAGCAGCTTAGAAGGCTACAGCGGGGGGGCGCGGAATGAGCAGTTCTTC	CASSLEGYSGGARNEQFF	TRBV7-9	.	TRBD2	TRBJ2-1
TGTGCCAGCAGTCCGTGGGACCGCCCAACCATGAACACTGAAGCTTTCTTT	CASSPWDRPTMNTEAFF	TRBV28	.	.	TRBJ1-1
TGTGCCAGCAGTCCCGGTGGGTTAGCGGGGGCGGGGACCCAGTACTTC	CASSPGGLAGAGTQYF	TRBV27	.	TRBD2	TRBJ2-5
TGCGCCAGCAGCCGAGAGATAGCGGAGGGCTCCCCAGATACGCAGTATTTT	CASSREIAEGSPDTQYF	TRBV4-3	.	.	TRBJ2-3
TGCAGTCTATACAACCGGGACGGCTATGGCTACACCTTC	CSLYNRDGYGYTF	TRBV20-1	few	.	TRBJ1-2
TGTGCCAGCAGTGGGGGGCGGTACTCTGGAAACACCATATATTTT	CASSGGRYSGNTIYF	TRBV6-6	.	.	TRBJ1-3
TGTGCCAGCAGTTACTCCCGGACAGGGAATGAGCAGTTCTTC	CASSYSRTGNEQFF	TRBV6-5	few	TRBD1	TRBJ2-1
TGCAGTGCTAGAGATGCGGAGGGAGACTACACCTTC	CSARDAEGDYTF	TRBV20-1	.	.	TRBJ1-2
TGTGCCAGCAGTTCAGTTAATCAGCCCCAGCATTTT	CASSSVNQPQHF	TRBV27	few	.	TRBJ1-5
TGTGCCAGCGGTCCTCAAACAGGGGCGGGGGAAAAACTGTTTTTT	CASGPQTGAGEKLFF	TRBV6-6	.	TRBD1	TRBJ1-4
TGTGCCAGCAGTAGAGAGACTTCCCACGGCGCAGATACGCAGTATTTT	CASSRETSHGADTQYF	TRBV12-3/TRBV12-4	.	.	TRBJ2-3
TGTGCCAGCAGCTTCTCAGGGGAGAATGAGCAGTTCTTC	CASSFSGENEQFF	TRBV5-5	.	.	TRBJ2-1
TGTGCCAGCAGCTTAATAATAGCGGGGGATAACAATGAGCAGTTCTTC	CASSLIIAGDNNEQFF	TRBV7-8	many	TRBD2	TRBJ2-1
TGTGCCAGCAGCCCGCAATCCCGGGCCTACATACGTAATTCACCCCTCCACTTT	CASSPQSRAYIRNSPLHF	TRBV7-2	many	.	TRBJ1-6
TGTGCCAGCAAGCGGGGGTTAGAGACCCAGTACTTC	CASKRGLETQYF	TRBV7-9	few	TRBD2	TRBJ2-5
TGTGCCAGCAGTTACAATGGAAATAGTAATCAGCCCCAGCATTTT	CASSYNGNSNQPQHF	TRBV6-8	.	.	TRBJ1-5
TGTGCCAGCAGCTCAACAGGGGGCGGTTCACCCCTCCACTTT	CASSSTGGGSPLHF	TRBV7-9	many	TRBD1	TRBJ1-6
TGTGCCAGCCCACGACACACTGAAGCTTTCTTT	CASPRHTEAFF	TRBV6-1	few	.	TRBJ1-1
TGTGCCAGCAGCCCCGGGGGAGGGCGGATGAATGAGCAGTTCTTC	CASSPGGGRMNEQFF	TRBV9	.	TRBD2	TRBJ2-1
TGCAGTGCTAGCGTTGGGACAGTTGTTTGGGAGACCCAGTACTTC	CSASVGTVVWETQYF	TRBV20-1	.	TRBD1	TRBJ2-5
TGTGCCAGCAGCCTGGGGGGACTAGCCAGACAGACCCAGTACTTC	CASSLGGLARQTQYF	TRBV27	few	TRBD2	TRBJ2-5
TGTGCCAGCAGTGTCCTCGGGACAGGGTTAGGCAATGAGCAGTTCTTC	CASSVLGTGLGNEQFF	TRBV27	few	TRBD1	TRBJ2-1
TGTGCCAGCAGCGTAGGAGGGGGCGAGGAAAAACTGTTTTTT	CASSVGGGEEKLFF	TRBV9	.	TRBD1	TRBJ1-4
TGTGCCAGCGCCGGCCAAAACACTGAAGCTTTCTTT	CASAGQNTEAFF	TRBV27	.	.	TRBJ1-1
TGTGCCACCAGCAGAGATAAGGGGACGGGGGCCAGAAGGGCTGAAGCTTTCTTT	CATSRDKGTGARRAEAFF	TRBV15	few	.	TRBJ1-1
TGTGCCAGCAGTTTAACCCGGGGTTCGAACACTGAAGCTTTCTTT	CASSLTRGSNTEAFF	TRBV12-3/TRBV12-4	.	.	TRBJ1-1
TGTGCCAGCAGTTACTCGAGGTCGGCGGGGTCTGAGCAGTTCTTC	CASSYSRSAGSEQFF	TRBV6-2/TRBV6-3	.	.	TRBJ2-1
TGTGCCACCAGCAGAGATGAACCTAGCGGGGCGCCCACAGATACGCAGTATTTT	CATSRDEPSGAPTDTQYF	TRBV15	.	TRBD2	TRBJ2-3
TGTGCCAGCAGTTACCGCCGGTTGGGCACTGAGCAGTTCTTC	CASSYRRLGTEQFF	TRBV27	.	.	TRBJ2-1
TGTGCCAGCAGCATTCCGCTGAACACTGAAGCTTTCTTT	CASSIPLNTEAFF	TRBV11-1	.	.	TRBJ1-1
TGTGCCAGCAGCTTACCCCGTGGACAGACCGGGGAGCTGTTTTTT	CASSLPRGQTGELFF	TRBV7-9	few	.	TRBJ2-2
TGCGCCAGCAGCCAAGATGTTGTCCGAAAAGATACGCAGTATTTT	CASSQDVVRKDTQYF	TRBV4-1	.	.	TRBJ2-3
TGTGCCAGCAGTTTTGGGGTACTGAACACTGAAGCTTTCTTT	CASSFGVLNTEAFF	TRBV27	.	.	TRBJ1-1
TGTGCCAGCAGTTCGGCCGGCTATAATTCACCCCTCCACTTT	CASSSAGYNSPLHF	TRBV27	many	.	TRBJ1-6
TGTGCCAGCAGTATCGGACGAAATGAGCAGTTCTTC	CASSIGRNEQFF	TRBV7-6	many	.	TRBJ2-1
TGTGCCACAAGCTCTGGAAACACCATATATTTT	CATSSGNTIYF	TRBV24-1	few	.	TRBJ1-3
TGTGCCAGTAGGGGTGTGCCTCGGATTGATGAGCAGTTCTTC	CASRGVPRIDEQFF	TRBV19	.	.	TRBJ2-1